A single sample is the source of the 9 T cell receptor beta chains below, sequenced in a study of T-cell memory formation after mild COVID-19. TCRdb re-called the 5' RACE reads with MiXCR, one entry per CDR3 protein. Of about 360,000 distinct CDR3 sequences listed, roughly 14% are singletons. Sequenced: PBMCs or a T cell subset sorted from them (not recorded which). The receptors come from a man between 18 and 29 years old who had mild COVID-19 (a few samples of this study predate the infection). Cell type and time point are not known.

V gene TRBV11-2 combines with J gene TRBJ2-5, with no clear D. Trimming stripped 8 bases from V and 4 bases from J, with 14 bases between. CDR3 size: 13 residues. Germline V gene data show CDR1 as SGHAT and CDR2 as FQNNGV. This CDR3 is CASLAGTGETQYF. The DNA of the CDR3 is TGTGCCAGCTTAGCAGGCACGGGAGAGACCCAGTACTTC.

V usage is TRBV11-2 and J usage is TRBJ1-6, with TRBD1 matching 7 bases. This CDR3 has 16 residues. The germline CDR1 and CDR2 sequences are SGHAT and FQNNGV. Germline trimming cut 2 bases from V and 8 bases from J; bases unmatched to any gene: 9. The CDR3 sequence is CASSLQTGPSDSPLHF. Here the CDR3 DNA reads TGTGCCAGCAGCTTACAGACAGGGCCTAGTGATTCACCCCTCCACTTT.

A few counts support this clonotype. V gene TRBV29-1 combines with J gene TRBJ1-1; D is undetermined. The CDR3 runs 13 residues. Germline V lookup: CDR1 SQVTM, CDR2 ANQGSEA. V shed 3 bases and J shed 2 bases, with 10 bases lying between them. The CDR3 here is CSVEVNINTEAFF. CDR3 coding DNA: TGCAGCGTTGAGGTCAACATCAACACTGAAGCTTTCTTT.

This clonotype appeared a few times. The rearrangement links TRBV7-2 to TRBJ2-7; 9 bases are shared with TRBD1. The CDR3 runs 15 residues. The V segment lost 2 bases and the J segment 1 base; nucleotides outside the gene matches: 3. The V gene's germline CDR1 is SGHTA and CDR2 FQGNSA. In DNA form, the CDR3 reads TGTGCCAGCAGCTTATACGGGACAGGGTCCTACGAGCAGTACTTC. It yields the protein CASSLYGTGSYEQYF. The full variable domain, rest sourced from reference TRBV7-2 and TRBJ2-7, is GAGVSQSPSNKVTEKGKDVELRCDPISGHTALYWYRQSLGQGLEFLIYFQGNSAPDKSGLPSDRFSAERTGGSVSTLTIQRTQQEDSAVYLCASSLYGTGSYEQYFGPGTRLTVT.

The chain joins TRBV10-2 to TRBJ1-5, with D unclear. V lost 5 bases and J lost 0, with 8 bases in between. Germline V gene sequence: CDR1 WSHSY, CDR2 SAAADI. This CDR3 is 14 amino acids long. CDR3 DNA sequence: TGCGCCAGCAGTCCTCTTAATAGCAATCAGCCCCAGCATTTT. Residues: CASSPLNSNQPQHF.

The sample holds many counts of this clonotype. The chain has TRBV4-2 and TRBJ1-2; D not certain. In germline, CDR1 is LGHNA, CDR2 YNFKEQ. The CDR3 has 14 amino acids. Trimming left V 0 bases short and J 2 bases short, with 7 bases between. The CDR3 nucleotides read TGTGCCAGCAGCCAAGAGGCGGTGAACTATGGCTACACCTTC. Residues: CASSQEAVNYGYTF.

In its sample, this clonotype was seen many times. The rearrangement joins TRBV2 to TRBJ2-7; possible D gene TRBD1, 6 bases. The CDR3 is 13 residues long. Germline CDR1 SNHLY, CDR2 FYNNEI. Trimming took off 8 bases at V and 0 bases at J, with 11 bases between the two ends. CDR3 sequence: CASADRRSYEQYV. The CDR3 DNA reads TGTGCCAGCGCAGACAGGCGCTCCTACGAGCAGTACGTC.

The chain recombines TRBV20-1 with TRBJ1-6; D is unresolved. Germline CDR1 and CDR2: DFQATT and SNEGSKA (reference sequence). The ends were cut back, 5 bases at V and 0 bases at J, with 8 bases in the middle. The CDR3 length is 14 residues. The CDR3 here is CSAEQSSYNSPLHF. The CDR3 nucleotides are TGCAGTGCTGAACAGAGCTCCTATAATTCACCCCTCCACTTT.

This sequence joins TRBV18 and TRBJ2-2; D ambiguous. Germline V CDR1 and CDR2: KGHSH, LQKENI. The CDR3 covers 11 residues. Trimming took off 2 bases at V and 6 bases at J, with 1 base between the two ends. DNA for the CDR3: TGTGCCAGCTCACCAGCCGGGGAGCTGTTTTTT. Translated: CASSPAGELFF.